The text below deals with one T cell receptor beta chain. This sample is part of a study of OX40 agonist ivuxolimab in advanced cancers. Study background: Ivuxolimab, which is an agonistic anti-OX40 (CD134) antibody, was administered to the patients. A partial response was reached by three patients: one with hepatocellular carcinoma and two with cutaneous melanoma.

Some clones are missing from TCRdb's copy, which holds only in-frame ones; the method was immunoSEQ multiplex PCR. The table lists fewer than 55,000 clones, over 80% of them singletons, with around an eighth in the top ten. V lost 6 bases to trimming and J lost 5 bases, with 12 bases between them. Germline V gene data show CDR1 as MRHNA and CDR2 as SNTAGT. The CDR3 consists of 13 residues. The TCR comes from an adult with an advanced solid tumor such as melanoma, head and neck, liver or kidney cancer. This chain uses TRBV6-4 with TRBJ2-3; D perhaps matches TRBD2 (5 bases). The sequencing here drew on CD4+ or CD8+ T cells sorted from blood, taken in a trial of the OX40 agonist ivuxolimab. The CDR3 loop reads CASSVQSGDTQYF. The DNA of the CDR3 is TGTGCCAGCAGCGTACAGAGCGGAGATACGCAGTATTTT.